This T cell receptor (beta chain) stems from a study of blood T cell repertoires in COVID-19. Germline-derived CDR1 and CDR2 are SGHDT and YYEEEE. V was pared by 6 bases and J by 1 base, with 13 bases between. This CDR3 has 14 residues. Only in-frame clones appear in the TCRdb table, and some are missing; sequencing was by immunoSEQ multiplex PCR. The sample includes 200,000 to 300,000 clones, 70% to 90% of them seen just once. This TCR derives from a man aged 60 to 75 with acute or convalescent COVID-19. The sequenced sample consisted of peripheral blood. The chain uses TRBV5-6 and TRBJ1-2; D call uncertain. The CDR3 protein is CASTLSRLNYGYTF. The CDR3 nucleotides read TGTGCCAGCACCCTTTCGAGGCTTAACTATGGCTACACCTTC. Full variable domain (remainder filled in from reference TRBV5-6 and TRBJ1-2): DAGVTQSPTHLIKTRGQQVTLRCSPKSGHDTVSWYQQALGQGPQFIFQYYEEEERQRGNFPDRFSGHQFPNYSSELNVNALLLGDSALYLCASTLSRLNYGYTFGSGTRLTVV.